Listed here is a single TCR beta chain. This clone was counted between two and nine times. Its antigen is not yet known. No base quality values were provided; no much bigger clone lies one nucleotide off. This sample stems from a study of shared clonotypes between healthy human individuals (dated by TCRdb to 2020 to 2021). General notes on the study: Two women and a few men aged 18 to 49 years were included in the cohort. For each donor, three plates each were used for CD4 naive and CD4 memory, two plates were used for CD8 naive, and one plate was used for CD8 memory. To estimate repertoire size and how much clonotype sharing occurs between individuals, the study deeply sequenced the blood TCR repertoires of several healthy adults. To increase sequencing depth and limit assay-specific biases, different laboratories used diverse techniques to prepare libraries and sequence TCR repertoires. Leukapheresis yielded between about 0.8 and 9.5 billion PBMCs per donor.

The donors were healthy, HIV-negative adults with no recently reported acute infections or vaccinations. Every donor was a Caucasian adult living in Nashville, Tennessee, USA. Magnetic negative selection was used to enrich CD4+ T cells, after which naive cells were positively selected on CD45RA and the negative fraction became the memory subset. Blood was collected by leukapheresis, and PBMCs were isolated by Ficoll-Histopaque density gradient centrifugation and then cryopreserved in liquid nitrogen vapor phase. Purity and quantity of every magnetically sorted T cell population were checked by analytical flow cytometry. Each sorted fraction had its genomic DNA isolated and then quantified by UV absorbance on a Nanodrop 2000c. TCR CDR3 regions were amplified from genomic DNA by multiplex PCR using the deep immunoSEQ assay. Extracted genomic DNA from each cell subset was spread evenly across all wells of several immunoSEQ 96-well plates, with each plate serving as a replicate. For sorted subsets, each replicate PCR was loaded with 200 to 250 ng genomic DNA, equivalent to 25,000 to 35,000 T cell genomes. Purified libraries were quantified with a Qubit 3.0 fluorometer, sized on a Bioanalyzer 2100, and re-quantified with the KAPA Library Quantification kit. Every immunoSEQ 96-well plate was sequenced on a dedicated single-read 150-cycle Illumina NextSeq 550 flow cell. The authors processed their data as follows. Because the immunoSEQ output included only junctional sequences and no quality scores, the filtering could not be the same as the filtering used for full-length reads. Sequences were annotated with PyIR, a Python wrapper for IgBLAST v1.9, using IMGT germline references to assign V/J genes and CDR3. Reads with weak V/J assignments (E-value above 1e-6), missing CDR3, stop codons, out-of-frame junctions, or ambiguous translated residues were removed. V3J clonotypes were defined by identical inferred V gene, J gene, and CDR3 amino acid sequence. The percentage overlap between two repertoires was calculated by dividing the number of shared unique clonotypes by the size of the smaller repertoire. RTK rarefaction, the Chao1 estimator, and Recon v2.1 estimates of unobserved clonotypes were used to assess repertoire richness. Generation probabilities for all TCRbeta clonotypes obtained by the gDNA method from a handful of donors were computed using OLGA. Held by TCRdb, this immuneACCESS table contains in-frame sequences only and omits some clones. Under half of the omission traces to an unresolved V gene where checked; the cause of the rest is unknown. From that table come the V and J calls and clone size; the DNA was used to work out D and trimming. This sample is represented by more than 850,000 clones; around 82% of them were singletons. Under 0.65% of the sample rests with the top ten.

Points the paper makes about the study in general: The small number of donors limited the genetic and exposure-history diversity represented. Pairwise subsampling indicated that sequencing depth was expected to affect the degree of clonotype sharing among donors. Clonotypes shared by all four sorted-subset donors showed higher generation probabilities than non-shared clonotypes. Incomplete sequencing was indicated by rarefaction of sorted-subset datasets, despite the large sequencing depth. Naive subsets generally had larger estimated clonotype richness than memory subsets. Sampling was limited to blood, and TCR repertoires in tissue likely differ from TCR repertoires in blood. Sharing across several donors was observed for roughly 5.4% of naive CD4, 3% to 3.5% of naive CD8, 2% to 2.5% of memory CD4, and about 0.4% of memory CD8 clonotypes.

From the germline V gene (reference sequence), CDR1 is MNHEY and CDR2 is SMNVEV. Here V drops 2 bases and J drops 8 bases, and the junction holds 14 bases not matched to any gene. The CDR3, from cysteine to phenylalanine, totals 18 residues. The only DNA kept is the CDR3, 54 bases in frame from the first base. The sequenced material came from memory CD4+ T cells from PBMCs. Explained via the paper, the cell subset or site label denotes: CD45RA-negative fraction. The receptor was isolated from a man aged 18 to 29 in good health. Some clones in this sample may be carry-over from other donors' samples. The V gene is TRBV27 and the J gene is TRBJ2-1; TRBD2 aligns with 11 central bases. The CDR3 protein: CASSLSWGASGRLDEQFF. The DNA sequence is TGTGCCAGCAGTTTAAGTTGGGGGGCTAGCGGGAGGTTGGATGAGCAGTTCTTC.